This TCR beta chain came from a study of T cell responses to AZD1222 COVID-19 vaccine. Produced via immunoSEQ multiplex PCR; TCRdb's table is partial and in-frame only. The sample has some 99,000 clones; about 89% are singletons. The length of the CDR3 is 14 residues. V lost 2 bases to trimming and J lost 0 bases; unmatched junction nucleotides: 0. CDR1 is SGHRS, CDR2 YFSETQ, per germline. A remark on this clone: The target antigen is unknown.

The study's findings and limits: White British ancestry dominated among donors, who included more females, and clonal diversity was possibly underestimated. The study reported that nearly half of spike-specific TCRs target unmutated variant regions. Mapped onto spike, vaccine-associated CD4 TCRs spanned it and were dominant at 160-218 and 743-854. Without day 14 samples, only post-peak T cell repertoires were studied.

The TCR comes from an adult in good health. The chain uses TRBV5-1 and TRBJ2-3, with TRBD1 identical over 7 bases. The specimen was peripheral blood, collected on day 0 of AZD1222 vaccination. The CDR3 reads CASSLQGSTDTQYF. The CDR3 bases are TGCGCCAGCAGCTTACAGGGGAGCACAGATACGCAGTATTTT.